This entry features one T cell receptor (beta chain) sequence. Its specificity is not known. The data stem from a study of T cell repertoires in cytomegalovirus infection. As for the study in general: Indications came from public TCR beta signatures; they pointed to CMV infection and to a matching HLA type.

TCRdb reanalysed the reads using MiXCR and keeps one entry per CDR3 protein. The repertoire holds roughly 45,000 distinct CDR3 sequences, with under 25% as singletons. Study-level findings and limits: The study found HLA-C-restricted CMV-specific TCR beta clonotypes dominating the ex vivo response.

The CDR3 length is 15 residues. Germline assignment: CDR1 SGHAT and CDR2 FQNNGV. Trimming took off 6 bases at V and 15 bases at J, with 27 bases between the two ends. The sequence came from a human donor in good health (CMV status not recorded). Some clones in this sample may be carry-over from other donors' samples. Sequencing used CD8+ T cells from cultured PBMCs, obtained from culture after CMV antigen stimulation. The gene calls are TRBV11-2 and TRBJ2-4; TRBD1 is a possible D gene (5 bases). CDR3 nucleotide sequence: TGTGCCAGCAGTTGCCGTCCAGGCAGGGCTTTGGCGTCGTACTTC. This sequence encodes CASSCRPGRALASYF.